A selection of T cell receptor beta chains follows, all from one sample in a study of early T cells in non-severe SARS-CoV-2 infection. TCRdb independently ran MiXCR on the 5' RACE reads; one entry per CDR3 protein. The sample holds 25,000 to 30,000 distinct CDR3 sequences, approximately 6% seen once. Sequenced material: whole blood, taken at baseline. Every receptor here comes from an adult who was a healthcare worker with PCR-confirmed SARS-CoV-2 infection or an uninfected control (not recorded which). Each CDR3 is given with its conserved first and last residue. The order of the fields is clone size, D gene, J gene, CDR3 length, V gene, CDR3 DNA, CDR3 protein. A D gene is named only where the DNA matches it firmly. A row's size may be missing; if present it is once, few, many or a size class.

clone_size: many; d_call: TRBD2; j_call: TRBJ2-7; cdr3_length: 16; v_call: TRBV10-3; cdr3_nt: TGTGCCATCAGTGAGCCGGGACTAGCGGGGGGCTACGAGCAGTACTTC; cdr3_aa: CAISEPGLAGGYEQYF
clone_size: many; d_call: .; j_call: TRBJ2-3; cdr3_length: 17; v_call: TRBV21-1; cdr3_nt: TGTGCCAGCAGCAAACGTGAGGGACTAGCGGGAATAGATACGCAGTATTTT; cdr3_aa: CASSKREGLAGIDTQYF
clone_size: many; d_call: .; j_call: TRBJ2-7; cdr3_length: 14; v_call: TRBV20-1; cdr3_nt: TGCAGTGCTAGAGATCAGGGGGGGCAAGGAGAGCAGTACTTC; cdr3_aa: CSARDQGGQGEQYF
clone_size: many; d_call: .; j_call: TRBJ1-5; cdr3_length: 14; v_call: TRBV20-1; cdr3_nt: TGCAGTGCTAGCAGCACCCTGAGCAATCAGCCCCAGCATTTT; cdr3_aa: CSASSTLSNQPQHF
clone_size: many; d_call: TRBD1; j_call: TRBJ2-2; cdr3_length: 15; v_call: TRBV7-2; cdr3_nt: TGTGCCAGCAGCGTAGACAGGGGAAACACCGGGGAGCTGTTTTTT; cdr3_aa: CASSVDRGNTGELFF
clone_size: many; d_call: TRBD1; j_call: TRBJ1-6; cdr3_length: 13; v_call: TRBV9; cdr3_nt: TGTGCCAGCAGCCCGCGACAGGGATCACCCCTCCACTTT; cdr3_aa: CASSPRQGSPLHF
clone_size: many; d_call: TRBD2; j_call: TRBJ2-1; cdr3_length: 16; v_call: TRBV24-1; cdr3_nt: TGTGCCACCAGCGACAATAGCGGGAAAGTGAACAATGAGCAGTTCTTC; cdr3_aa: CATSDNSGKVNNEQFF
clone_size: .; d_call: .; j_call: TRBJ2-7; cdr3_length: 15; v_call: TRBV10-3; cdr3_nt: TGTGCCATCAGTGAGTCGTTACTCAGCTCCTACGAGCAGTACTTC; cdr3_aa: CAISESLLSSYEQYF
clone_size: many; d_call: .; j_call: TRBJ1-1; cdr3_length: 11; v_call: TRBV15; cdr3_nt: TGTGCCACCCAGATTAACACTGAAGCTTTCTTT; cdr3_aa: CATQINTEAFF
clone_size: few; d_call: TRBD1; j_call: TRBJ1-5; cdr3_length: 15; v_call: TRBV12-5; cdr3_nt: TGTGCTAGTGGCAACGGACAGGTTGGAGATCAGCCCCAGCATTTT; cdr3_aa: CASGNGQVGDQPQHF
clone_size: many; d_call: TRBD1; j_call: TRBJ2-7; cdr3_length: 13; v_call: TRBV12-3/TRBV12-4; cdr3_nt: TGTGCCAGCAGTTTCGACAGGGACTACGAGCAGTACTTC; cdr3_aa: CASSFDRDYEQYF
clone_size: many; d_call: TRBD1; j_call: TRBJ1-4; cdr3_length: 14; v_call: TRBV7-9; cdr3_nt: TGTGCCAGCAGTGCCGGGACAGGGAGTGAAAAACTGTTTTTT; cdr3_aa: CASSAGTGSEKLFF
clone_size: few; d_call: TRBD2; j_call: TRBJ2-5; cdr3_length: 18; v_call: TRBV7-3; cdr3_nt: TGTGCCAGCAGCCCATCCGGGACTAGCGGGAGAGCTGGGGAGACCCAGTACTTC; cdr3_aa: CASSPSGTSGRAGETQYF
clone_size: many; d_call: TRBD2; j_call: TRBJ2-1; cdr3_length: 15; v_call: TRBV7-3; cdr3_nt: TGTGCCAGCAGCTTAGGGACTAGCGACTACAATGAGCAGTTCTTC; cdr3_aa: CASSLGTSDYNEQFF
clone_size: many; d_call: TRBD2; j_call: TRBJ2-1; cdr3_length: 17; v_call: TRBV5-1; cdr3_nt: TGCGCCAGCAGCTTACACGGGAGGGCCGGAGGCTACAATGAGCAGTTCTTC; cdr3_aa: CASSLHGRAGGYNEQFF
clone_size: .; d_call: TRBD1; j_call: TRBJ1-2; cdr3_length: 17; v_call: TRBV25-1; cdr3_nt: TGTGCCAGCAGTGGAATGGGACAGGGCGAAGCTAACTATGGCTACACCTTC; cdr3_aa: CASSGMGQGEANYGYTF
clone_size: many; d_call: TRBD2; j_call: TRBJ2-7; cdr3_length: 16; v_call: TRBV9; cdr3_nt: TGTGCCAGCAGCGTAGCAAGCGGGGCTGGTACCTACGAGCAGTACTTC; cdr3_aa: CASSVASGAGTYEQYF
clone_size: many; d_call: .; j_call: TRBJ2-2; cdr3_length: 16; v_call: TRBV10-3; cdr3_nt: TGTGCCATCACTTTACGAGCGGAGGAGAACACCGGGGAGCTGTTTTTT; cdr3_aa: CAITLRAEENTGELFF
clone_size: many; d_call: TRBD1; j_call: TRBJ2-1; cdr3_length: 13; v_call: TRBV20-1; cdr3_nt: TGCAGTGCTAGAGATGGGACAGTCGGGATACAGTTCTTC; cdr3_aa: CSARDGTVGIQFF
clone_size: many; d_call: .; j_call: TRBJ2-7; cdr3_length: 13; v_call: TRBV12-3/TRBV12-4; cdr3_nt: TGTGCCAGCAGTTTAAGGGACACCTACGAGCAGTACTTC; cdr3_aa: CASSLRDTYEQYF
clone_size: many; d_call: .; j_call: TRBJ1-6; cdr3_length: 14; v_call: TRBV5-1; cdr3_nt: TGCGCCAGCAGCTTGGGACAAGTTAATTCACCCCTCCACTTT; cdr3_aa: CASSLGQVNSPLHF
clone_size: many; d_call: .; j_call: TRBJ1-5; cdr3_length: 14; v_call: TRBV28; cdr3_nt: TGTGCCAGCAGTTTGAACAGGCAAAATCAGCCCCAGCATTTT; cdr3_aa: CASSLNRQNQPQHF
clone_size: few; d_call: TRBD1; j_call: TRBJ1-2; cdr3_length: 15; v_call: TRBV30; cdr3_nt: TGTGCCTGGATCACGAGGACAGGGAGCGGCGATGGCTACACCTTC; cdr3_aa: CAWITRTGSGDGYTF
clone_size: many; d_call: .; j_call: TRBJ2-1; cdr3_length: 17; v_call: TRBV7-8; cdr3_nt: TGTGCCAGCAGCTTAGGCGGTGGGGGAGCCAAATACAATGAGCAGTTCTTC; cdr3_aa: CASSLGGGGAKYNEQFF
clone_size: few; d_call: TRBD2; j_call: TRBJ2-1; cdr3_length: 18; v_call: TRBV12-3/TRBV12-4; cdr3_nt: TGTGCCAGCAGGCGGGCTAGCGGGGATGGTACCCTTTACAATGAGCAGTTCTTC; cdr3_aa: CASRRASGDGTLYNEQFF
clone_size: .; d_call: TRBD1; j_call: TRBJ1-6; cdr3_length: 13; v_call: TRBV20-1; cdr3_nt: TGCAGTGCCACCGGGACAGATAATTCACCCCTCCACTTT; cdr3_aa: CSATGTDNSPLHF
clone_size: many; d_call: TRBD2; j_call: TRBJ2-1; cdr3_length: 15; v_call: TRBV9; cdr3_nt: TGTGCCAGCAGCGTAGTTAGCGGGACCTACAATGAGCAGTTCTTC; cdr3_aa: CASSVVSGTYNEQFF
clone_size: many; d_call: .; j_call: TRBJ1-5; cdr3_length: 13; v_call: TRBV7-6; cdr3_nt: TGTGCCAGCAGCTTAGAAGAGGGGCAGCCCCAGCATTTT; cdr3_aa: CASSLEEGQPQHF
clone_size: many; d_call: .; j_call: TRBJ1-1; cdr3_length: 13; v_call: TRBV6-6; cdr3_nt: TGTGCCAGCAGTTACCCGCCGGGTCGTGAAGCTTTCTTT; cdr3_aa: CASSYPPGREAFF
clone_size: many; d_call: TRBD1; j_call: TRBJ2-3; cdr3_length: 11; v_call: TRBV28; cdr3_nt: TGTGCCACCTTACAGGGGGATACGCAGTATTTT; cdr3_aa: CATLQGDTQYF
clone_size: many; d_call: TRBD2; j_call: TRBJ2-3; cdr3_length: 14; v_call: TRBV6-1; cdr3_nt: TGTGCCAGCAGTGGGCCTAGCGGGACAGATACGCAGTATTTT; cdr3_aa: CASSGPSGTDTQYF
clone_size: many; d_call: .; j_call: TRBJ1-1; cdr3_length: 13; v_call: TRBV11-3; cdr3_nt: TGTGCCAGCAGCACACAGGGAGACACTGAAGCTTTCTTT; cdr3_aa: CASSTQGDTEAFF
clone_size: few; d_call: .; j_call: TRBJ2-7; cdr3_length: 17; v_call: TRBV4-3; cdr3_nt: TGCGCCAGCAGCCAAGATTATGGTGTAGAAATCTCCTACGAGCAGTACTTC; cdr3_aa: CASSQDYGVEISYEQYF
clone_size: many; d_call: .; j_call: TRBJ2-7; cdr3_length: 13; v_call: TRBV7-9; cdr3_nt: TGTGCCAGCACCATGGGCAGGGACTACGAGCAGTACTTC; cdr3_aa: CASTMGRDYEQYF
clone_size: many; d_call: .; j_call: TRBJ1-5; cdr3_length: 13; v_call: TRBV19; cdr3_nt: TGTGCCAGTAGGTGGGATTTCAATCAGCCCCAGCATTTT; cdr3_aa: CASRWDFNQPQHF
clone_size: many; d_call: .; j_call: TRBJ2-7; cdr3_length: 11; v_call: TRBV11-2; cdr3_nt: TGTGCCAGCAGGGTCGGGGTCGAGCAGTACTTC; cdr3_aa: CASRVGVEQYF
clone_size: many; d_call: .; j_call: TRBJ2-3; cdr3_length: 13; v_call: TRBV10-3; cdr3_nt: TGTGCCATCAGTGACCCCCCCCCAGATACGCAGTATTTT; cdr3_aa: CAISDPPPDTQYF
clone_size: many; d_call: .; j_call: TRBJ2-1; cdr3_length: 13; v_call: TRBV20-1; cdr3_nt: TGCAGTGCTAGCGGGATCGGCTACAATGAGCAGTTCTTC; cdr3_aa: CSASGIGYNEQFF
clone_size: .; d_call: .; j_call: TRBJ1-1; cdr3_length: 19; v_call: TRBV21-1; cdr3_nt: TGTGCCAGCAGCTCTCCTTGGGGGACAGATGCGTCCGTTCTCACTGAAGCTTTCTTT; cdr3_aa: CASSSPWGTDASVLTEAFF
clone_size: many; d_call: .; j_call: TRBJ1-5; cdr3_length: 13; v_call: TRBV28; cdr3_nt: TGTGCCAGCAGTTTAGACGGCAATCAGCCCCAGCATTTT; cdr3_aa: CASSLDGNQPQHF
clone_size: many; d_call: .; j_call: TRBJ2-5; cdr3_length: 10; v_call: TRBV2; cdr3_nt: TGTGCCAGCACTATAGAGACCCAGTACTTC; cdr3_aa: CASTIETQYF
clone_size: many; d_call: .; j_call: TRBJ2-1; cdr3_length: 15; v_call: TRBV5-1; cdr3_nt: TGCGCCAGCAGCTTGGGGATATCCTCCTACAATGAGCAGTTCTTC; cdr3_aa: CASSLGISSYNEQFF
clone_size: few; d_call: .; j_call: TRBJ2-1; cdr3_length: 14; v_call: TRBV6-6; cdr3_nt: TGTGCCAGCAGTTACGAGGGCTCCTACAATGAGCAGTTCTTC; cdr3_aa: CASSYEGSYNEQFF
clone_size: few; d_call: .; j_call: TRBJ1-1; cdr3_length: 14; v_call: TRBV7-2; cdr3_nt: TGTGCCAGCAGCCGACAGGCCATGAACACTGAAGCTTTCTTT; cdr3_aa: CASSRQAMNTEAFF
clone_size: .; d_call: TRBD1; j_call: TRBJ2-7; cdr3_length: 14; v_call: TRBV5-6; cdr3_nt: TGTGCCAGCAGCTTGGCCAGGGGGCAAATCGAGCAGTACTTC; cdr3_aa: CASSLARGQIEQYF
clone_size: .; d_call: .; j_call: TRBJ1-4; cdr3_length: 16; v_call: TRBV18; cdr3_nt: TGTGCCAGCTCACCGGTTGGGATTGCAACTAATGAAAAACTGTTTTTT; cdr3_aa: CASSPVGIATNEKLFF
clone_size: many; d_call: .; j_call: TRBJ2-3; cdr3_length: 14; v_call: TRBV11-2; cdr3_nt: TGTGCCAGCAGCTTGGGGGGGGCCCCCGATACGCAGTATTTT; cdr3_aa: CASSLGGAPDTQYF
clone_size: few; d_call: .; j_call: TRBJ2-7; cdr3_length: 17; v_call: TRBV3-1; cdr3_nt: TGTGCCAGCAGCCAGCGCCGGGGCAGCGCTTTTTCGGGCGAGCAGTACTTC; cdr3_aa: CASSQRRGSAFSGEQYF
clone_size: .; d_call: TRBD2; j_call: TRBJ2-1; cdr3_length: 13; v_call: TRBV7-2; cdr3_nt: TGTGCCAGCAGCGTAGCGGGGGAGGGTGAGCAGTTCTTC; cdr3_aa: CASSVAGEGEQFF
clone_size: few; d_call: TRBD2; j_call: TRBJ2-3; cdr3_length: 15; v_call: TRBV27; cdr3_nt: TGTGCCAGCAAGGGTAGCGGGAGGACACCAGATACGCAGTATTTT; cdr3_aa: CASKGSGRTPDTQYF
clone_size: .; d_call: TRBD2; j_call: TRBJ2-3; cdr3_length: 15; v_call: TRBV7-3; cdr3_nt: TGTGCCAGCAGCTTGCGGGGGAGAAGCACAGATACGCAGTATTTT; cdr3_aa: CASSLRGRSTDTQYF
clone_size: many; d_call: .; j_call: TRBJ1-4; cdr3_length: 15; v_call: TRBV28; cdr3_nt: TGTGCCAGCAGTGGAAGGGGCGCAGGTCATGAAAAACTGTTTTTT; cdr3_aa: CASSGRGAGHEKLFF
clone_size: many; d_call: .; j_call: TRBJ1-1; cdr3_length: 13; v_call: TRBV10-3; cdr3_nt: TGTGCCATCAGGGGGGTTTCGAACACTGAAGCTTTCTTT; cdr3_aa: CAIRGVSNTEAFF
clone_size: many; d_call: TRBD1; j_call: TRBJ1-2; cdr3_length: 15; v_call: TRBV3-1; cdr3_nt: TGTGCCAGCAGCCCTGGGACAGCAGCTAACTATGGCTACACCTTC; cdr3_aa: CASSPGTAANYGYTF
clone_size: .; d_call: .; j_call: TRBJ2-3; cdr3_length: 16; v_call: TRBV18; cdr3_nt: TGTGCCAGCTCACCACCTAGCCTAGCTGGCACAGATACGCAGTATTTT; cdr3_aa: CASSPPSLAGTDTQYF
clone_size: many; d_call: .; j_call: TRBJ2-7; cdr3_length: 14; v_call: TRBV5-1; cdr3_nt: TGCGCCAGCAGCTTGGACGGGTCCCCCTACGAGCAGTACTTC; cdr3_aa: CASSLDGSPYEQYF